The clone carrying this TCR beta chain was detected once. There are 15 residues in the CDR3. V lost 5 bases, J lost 2 bases, and 9 bases stayed unmatched. Per germline, CDR1 SGHVS and CDR2 FNYEAQ. These data belong to a study of blood T cell repertoires in COVID-19. Study as a whole: Acute and convalescent COVID-19 specimens originated in the United States, Italy and Spain. Nucleic acid was either cDNA or gDNA, and it came from T cells, B-cell-depleted T cells, or PBMCs.

Clones were sequenced by immunoSEQ multiplex PCR, and TCRdb holds only the in-frame ones, with some missing. This sample carries about 230,000 clones, 80% to 90% of them seen once, and the ten largest clones take 1.4%. The chain carries TRBV7-6 and TRBJ2-7; 7 bases are shared with TRBD1. This clonotype originated in a woman between 40 and 55 years old who had recovered from COVID-19. The sample consisted of peripheral blood. The CDR3 DNA reads as TGTGCCAGCAGCCTCACACCGGGACAGACCTACGAGCAGTACTTC. This gives the protein CASSLTPGQTYEQYF.